The 19 T cell receptor beta chains below were found in one sample sequenced in a study of lymphopenia after photon versus proton radiotherapy. Data came from immunoSEQ multiplex PCR; TCRdb stores just in-frame clones and leaves some out. This table has more than 60,000 clones, around 86% appearing once. The sequences come from peripheral blood, collected from a patient treated with photon-based radiotherapy. The receptors shown here come from a man aged 40-50 years with gastric cancer.

The chain recombines TRBV4-3 with TRBJ1-2, with D perhaps matching TRBD1 (6 bases). This CDR3 has 16 residues. The germline gives CDR1 LGHNA, CDR2 YSLEER. Trimming pared 0 bases from V and 0 bases from J, leaving 11 bases between. This chain's CDR3 is CASSQDHRATNYGYTF. Here the CDR3 DNA reads TGCGCCAGCAGCCAAGATCACAGGGCTACTAACTATGGCTACACCTTC.

V usage is TRBV7-2 and J usage is TRBJ1-3; D not certain. Germline CDR1 and CDR2: SGHTA and FQGNSA. CDR3 length: 11 amino acids. The V gene lost 10 bases and the J gene lost 2 bases, with 6 bases spanning the gap. The CDR3 DNA reads as TGTGCCACCCGTACTGGAAACACCATATATTTT. Its protein product is CATRTGNTIYF.

The rearrangement uses TRBV7-9 and TRBJ2-7; possible D gene TRBD2, 6 bases. The CDR3 consists of 15 residues. Germline lookup yields CDR1 SEHNR and CDR2 FQNEAQ (reference sequence). V shed 3 bases and J shed 0 bases, with 12 bases lying between them. The CDR3 DNA reads as TGTGCCAGCAGCTTTAGCGGAGCTAGCTCCTACGAGCAGTACTTC. Amino acids: CASSFSGASSYEQYF. Variable domain in full (rest from reference TRBV7-9 and TRBJ2-7): DTGVSQNPRHKITKRGQNVTFRCDPISEHNRLYWYRQTLGQGPEFLTYFQNEAQLEKSRLLSDRFSAERPKGSFSTLEIQRTEQGDSAMYLCASSFSGASSYEQYFGPGTRLTVT.

CDR3 sequence reads: CASSVLASHGTDTQYF. The CDR3 nucleotides are TGTGCCAGCAGCGTTCTAGCCTCTCATGGCACAGATACGCAGTATTTT. The chain is built from TRBV9 and TRBJ2-3; TRBD2 might be the D (5 bases). From germline, CDR1 is SGDLS and CDR2 YYNGEE. The CDR3 sequence is 16 residues long. Deletions cut 2 bases from V and 1 base from J, with 14 bases between.

This chain connects TRBV7-2 to TRBJ1-1; perhaps TRBD1 as D (6 bases). Germline values: CDR1 SGHTA, CDR2 FQGNSA. Trimming pared 5 bases from V and 5 bases from J, leaving 15 bases between. The CDR3 contains 14 residues. This CDR3 reads CASSERTGRTEAFF. The CDR3 DNA follows: TGTGCCAGCAGCGAACGAACAGGGCGAACTGAAGCTTTCTTT.

This clone was detected once. This chain connects TRBV18 to TRBJ2-7, with unresolved D. The germline V gene encodes CDR1 KGHSH and CDR2 LQKENI. V was cut by 0 bases and J by 5 bases, with 8 bases left in between. The CDR3 runs 13 residues. The CDR3 reads CASSPPNGDEQYF. For the CDR3, the DNA is TGTGCCAGCTCACCACCGAACGGAGACGAGCAGTACTTC.

The rearrangement links TRBV6-4 to TRBJ2-1; 10 bases agree with TRBD1. This CDR3 is 15 amino acids long. Per germline, CDR1 MRHNA and CDR2 SNTAGT. Trimming at V came to 6 bases and at J to 6 bases, leaving 8 bases not matched to a gene. CDR3 bases: TGTGCCAGCAGCCGACAGGGGGCAAGCGGCAATGAGCAGTTCTTC. This sequence encodes CASSRQGASGNEQFF.

In DNA form, the CDR3 reads TGCGCCAGCAGCCAAGCGGGGGGCACTATCTCTGGGGCCAACGTCCTGACTTTC. This translates into CASSQAGGTISGANVLTF. V is TRBV4-1 and J is TRBJ2-6; tentatively, D is TRBD2 (7 bases). V lost 1 base, J lost 0 bases, and 13 bases lay in between. This CDR3 is 18 amino acids long. The germline CDR1 and CDR2 sequences are MGHRA and YSYEKL.

This chain links TRBV7-9 with TRBJ2-3, with 7 bases that match TRBD2. The V segment lost 5 bases and the J segment 0 bases; nucleotides outside the gene matches: 8. Germline-derived CDR1 and CDR2 are SEHNR and FQNEAQ (reference sequence). The CDR3 covers 16 residues. CDR3 sequence: CASSPTRGGSTDTQYF. CDR3 DNA: TGTGCCAGCAGCCCAACCCGCGGGGGTAGCACAGATACGCAGTATTTT.

The chain combines TRBV5-6 with TRBJ2-7; D is uncertain. Looked up from germline, CDR1 is SGHDT and CDR2 is YYEEEE. The CDR3 extends over 12 amino acids. V dropped 4 bases and J dropped 3 bases, with 8 bases sitting between them. CDR3 nucleotide sequence: TGTGCCAGCAGCAGACACGGCTACGAGCAGTACTTC. Protein: CASSRHGYEQYF.

The rearrangement joins TRBV7-8 to TRBJ2-3, with D uncertain. With 6 bases removed from V and 6 bases from J, the gap between germline ends came to 7 bases. Germline V gene sequence: CDR1 SGHVS, CDR2 FQNEAQ. The CDR3 is 11 residues long. DNA for the CDR3: TGTGCCAGCAGGATAGGGGATACGCAGTATTTT. Amino acid sequence: CASRIGDTQYF.

This rearrangement joins TRBV4-3 to TRBJ2-7, with D possibly TRBD1 on 5 matching bases. From germline, CDR1 is LGHNA and CDR2 YSLEER. CDR3 size: 15 residues. V shed 1 base and J shed 2 bases, with 12 bases lying between them. CDR3 sequence: CASSQGTLGPYEQYF. The CDR3 DNA follows: TGCGCCAGCAGCCAAGGGACATTGGGCCCCTACGAGCAGTACTTC.

The chain joins TRBV7-9 to TRBJ2-1; 12 bases match TRBD2. The CDR3 extends over 17 amino acids. Germline CDR1 reads SEHNR; CDR2 reads FQNEAQ (reference sequence). The ends lost 3 bases at V and 9 bases at J; junction bases unmatched: 12. The CDR3 sequence: CASSLTSGGPPYGEQFF. For the CDR3, the DNA is TGTGCCAGCAGCTTGACTAGCGGGGGCCCCCCGTACGGTGAGCAGTTCTTC.

On this clone itself: Other DNA sequences from this sample encode an identical CDR3 as well. V usage is TRBV7-6 and J usage is TRBJ1-3; tentative D call: TRBD1 (5 bases). Germline V CDR1 and CDR2: SGHVS, FNYEAQ. The CDR3 extends over 15 amino acids. Deletions cut 0 bases from V and 0 bases from J, with 6 bases between. The chain's CDR3 is CASSLAGGSGNTIYF. The CDR3 DNA follows: TGTGCCAGCAGCTTAGCGGGGGGCTCTGGAAACACCATATATTTT. Full variable domain (remainder filled in from reference TRBV7-6 and TRBJ1-3): GAGVSQSPRYKVTKRGQDVALRCDPISGHVSLYWYRQALGQGPEFLTYFNYEAQQDKSGLPNDRFSAERPEGSISTLTIQRTEQRDSAMYRCASSLAGGSGNTIYFGEGSWLTVV.

This clone turned up a few times. This sequence joins TRBV30 and TRBJ1-4; no reliable D call. The V and J ends lost 3 bases and 8 bases respectively, with 10 bases between them. CDR3 length: 12 residues. The V gene's germline CDR1 is GTSNPN and CDR2 SVGIG (reference sequence). CDR3 in amino acids: CAWRNQGEKLFF. CDR3 in DNA: TGTGCCTGGAGGAATCAAGGCGAAAAACTGTTTTTT. The whole variable domain, remainder taken from reference TRBV30 and TRBJ1-4, is SQTIHQWPATLVQPVGSPLSLECTVEGTSNPNLYWYRQAAGRGLQLLFYSVGIGQISSEVPQNLSASRPQDRQFILSSKKLLLSDSGFYLCAWRNQGEKLFFGSGTQLSVL.

The chain employs TRBV18 and TRBJ1-1, with a weak D call TRBD1 (5 bases). The CDR3 is 12 residues long. CDR1 is KGHSH, CDR2 LQKENI, per germline. Trimming removed 6 bases from V and 6 bases from J, with 11 bases in between. The CDR3 region has the DNA TGTGCCAGCTCCACGGGAGGGGCTGAAGCTTTCTTT. Protein product: CASSTGGAEAFF. Complete variable domain (other parts from reference TRBV18 and TRBJ1-1): NAGVMQNPRHLVRRRGQEARLRCSPMKGHSHVYWYRQLPEEGLKFMVYLQKENIIDESGMPKERFSAEFPKEGPSILRIQQVVRGDSAAYFCASSTGGAEAFFGQGTRLTVV.

The V call is TRBV9, the J call TRBJ1-2; D may be TRBD1 (6 bases). Germline CDR1 reads SGDLS; CDR2 reads YYNGEE. V shed 3 bases and J shed 9 bases, with 18 bases lying between them. CDR3 size: 14 residues. In DNA, the CDR3 is TGTGCCAGCAGCGAGGGAGCGGGGACAAGGAGCTACACCTTC. This translates into CASSEGAGTRSYTF.

V usage is TRBV27 and J usage is TRBJ2-1; tentatively, D is TRBD1 (6 bases). Germline V lookup: CDR1 MNHEY, CDR2 SMNVEV (reference sequence). The V and J ends lost 2 bases and 5 bases respectively, with 13 bases between them. The CDR3 loop spans 15 amino acids. CDR3 nucleotide sequence: TGTGCCAGCAGTTTAGGGGGCACTGAGAACAATGAGCAGTTCTTC. Translated: CASSLGGTENNEQFF.

This chain joins TRBV19 and TRBJ2-3, with D possibly called TRBD1 or TRBD2 (5 bases each). V lost 4 bases and J lost 4, with 15 bases in between. Looked up from germline, CDR1 is LNHDA and CDR2 is SQIVND (reference sequence). The CDR3 runs 15 residues. The CDR3 DNA reads TGTGCCAGTAGTAGCGAGGGGTGGTACGCAGATACGCAGTATTTT. This translates into CASSSEGWYADTQYF. The whole variable domain, remainder taken from reference TRBV19 and TRBJ2-3, is DGGITQSPKYLFRKEGQNVTLSCEQNLNHDAMYWYRQDPGQGLRLIYYSQIVNDFQKGDIAEGYSVSREKKESFPLTVTSAQKNPTAFYLCASSSEGWYADTQYFGPGTRLTVL.